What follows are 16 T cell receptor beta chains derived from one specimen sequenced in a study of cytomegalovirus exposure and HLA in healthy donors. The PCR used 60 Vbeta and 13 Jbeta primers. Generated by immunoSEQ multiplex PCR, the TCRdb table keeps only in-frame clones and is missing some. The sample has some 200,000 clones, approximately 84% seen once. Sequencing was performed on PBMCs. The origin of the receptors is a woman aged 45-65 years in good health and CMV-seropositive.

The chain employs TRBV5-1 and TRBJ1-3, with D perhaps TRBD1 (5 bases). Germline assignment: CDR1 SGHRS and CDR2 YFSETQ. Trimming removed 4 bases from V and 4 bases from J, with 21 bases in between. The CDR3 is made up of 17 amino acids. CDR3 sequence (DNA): TGCGCCAGCAGCCGGTTGGGACTTCCGAGCATCGGAAACACCATATATTTT. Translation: CASSRLGLPSIGNTIYF.

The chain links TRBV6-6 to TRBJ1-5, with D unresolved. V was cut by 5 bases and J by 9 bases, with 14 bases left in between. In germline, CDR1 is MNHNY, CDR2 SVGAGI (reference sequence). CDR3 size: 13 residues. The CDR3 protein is CASSQDSIRPQHF. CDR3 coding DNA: TGTGCCAGCAGTCAGGACTCGATAAGGCCCCAGCATTTT.

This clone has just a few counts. CDR3 coding DNA: TGTGCCAGCAGAGGCCAGGGACTTTTCTACGAGCAGTACTTC. It yields the protein CASRGQGLFYEQYF. The chain uses TRBV5-6 and TRBJ2-7, with a tentative D call TRBD2 (6 bases). V lost 5 bases to trimming and J lost 3 bases, with 15 bases between them. This CDR3 is 14 amino acids long. Germline loops: CDR1 SGHDT, CDR2 YYEEEE.

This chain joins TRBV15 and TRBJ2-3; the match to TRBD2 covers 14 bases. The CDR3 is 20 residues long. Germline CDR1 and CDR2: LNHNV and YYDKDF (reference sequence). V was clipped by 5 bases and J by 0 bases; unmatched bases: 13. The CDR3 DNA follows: TGTGCCACCAGCGGGGGCGGACTAGCGGGGGGTCCTATTAGCACAGATACGCAGTATTTT. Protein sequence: CATSGGGLAGGPISTDTQYF.

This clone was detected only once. This chain's CDR3 is CASSGDRVRVAGYQETQYF. CDR3 DNA: TGTGCCAGCAGCGGGGACAGGGTTAGGGTAGCGGGGTACCAAGAGACCCAGTACTTC. The V call is TRBV14, the J call TRBJ2-5; D is possibly TRBD1 (9 bases). Germline V gene lookup returns CDR1 SGHDN and CDR2 FVKESK. The V end was cut by 5 bases, the J end by 0 bases, with 25 bases between. The CDR3 sequence is 19 residues long. Supplemented by reference TRBV14 and TRBJ2-5, the full variable domain reads EAGVTQFPSHSVIEKGQTVTLRCDPISGHDNLYWYRRVMGKEIKFLLHFVKESKQDESGMPNNRFLAERTGGTYSTLKVQPAELEDSGVYFCASSGDRVRVAGYQETQYFGPGTRLLVL.

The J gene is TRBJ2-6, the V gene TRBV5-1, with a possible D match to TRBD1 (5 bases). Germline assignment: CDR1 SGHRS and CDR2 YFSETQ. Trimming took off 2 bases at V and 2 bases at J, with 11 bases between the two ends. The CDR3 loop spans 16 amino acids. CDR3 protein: CASSLGVGPGANVLTF. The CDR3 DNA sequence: TGCGCCAGCAGCTTAGGTGTGGGGCCTGGGGCCAACGTCCTGACTTTC.

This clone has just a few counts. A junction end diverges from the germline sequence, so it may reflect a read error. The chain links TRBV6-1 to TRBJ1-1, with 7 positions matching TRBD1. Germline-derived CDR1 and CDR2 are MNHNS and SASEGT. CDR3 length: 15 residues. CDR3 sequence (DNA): TGTGCCAACAGTGAACAGGGGAACCCGAACACTGAAGCTTTCTTT. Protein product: CANSEQGNPNTEAFF.

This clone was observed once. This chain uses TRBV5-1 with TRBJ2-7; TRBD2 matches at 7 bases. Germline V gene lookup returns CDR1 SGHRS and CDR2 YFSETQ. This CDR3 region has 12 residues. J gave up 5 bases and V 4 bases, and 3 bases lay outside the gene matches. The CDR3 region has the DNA TGCGCCAGCAGCGATACTAGCGACGAGCAGTACTTC. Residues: CASSDTSDEQYF.

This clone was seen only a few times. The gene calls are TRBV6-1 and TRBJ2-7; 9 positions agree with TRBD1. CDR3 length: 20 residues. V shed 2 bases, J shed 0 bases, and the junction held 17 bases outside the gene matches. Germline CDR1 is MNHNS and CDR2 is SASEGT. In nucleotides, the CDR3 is TGTGCCAGCAGTGAAACCCAAACCCGGACAGGGGTGACTACCTCCTACGAGCAGTACTTC. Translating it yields CASSETQTRTGVTTSYEQYF.

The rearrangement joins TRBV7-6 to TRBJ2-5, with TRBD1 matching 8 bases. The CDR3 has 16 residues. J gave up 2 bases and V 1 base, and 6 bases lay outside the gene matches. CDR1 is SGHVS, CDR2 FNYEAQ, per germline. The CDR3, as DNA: TGTGCCAGCAGCTTAGATCACAGGGGGTCTCAAGAGACCCAGTACTTC. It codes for CASSLDHRGSQETQYF.

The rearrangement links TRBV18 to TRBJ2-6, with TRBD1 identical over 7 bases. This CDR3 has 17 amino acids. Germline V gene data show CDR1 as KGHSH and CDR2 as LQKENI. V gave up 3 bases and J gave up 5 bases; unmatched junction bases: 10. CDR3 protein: CASSPRTGGVWANVLTF. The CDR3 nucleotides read TGTGCCAGCTCACCCAGGACAGGTGGGGTTTGGGCCAACGTCCTGACTTTC.

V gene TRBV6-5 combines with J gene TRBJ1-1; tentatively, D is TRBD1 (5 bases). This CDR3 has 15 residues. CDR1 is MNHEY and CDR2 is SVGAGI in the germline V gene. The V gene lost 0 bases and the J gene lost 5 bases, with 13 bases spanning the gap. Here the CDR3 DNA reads TGTGCCAGCAGTTACTCGGGAGGGGAAGGGACTGAAGCTTTCTTT. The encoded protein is CASSYSGGEGTEAFF.

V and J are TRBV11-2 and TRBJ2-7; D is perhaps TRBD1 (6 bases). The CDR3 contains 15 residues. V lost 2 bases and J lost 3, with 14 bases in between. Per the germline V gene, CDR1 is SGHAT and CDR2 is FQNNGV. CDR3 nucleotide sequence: TGTGCCAGCAGCTTATACCCGGCAGGGGACTACGAGCAGTACTTC. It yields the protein CASSLYPAGDYEQYF.

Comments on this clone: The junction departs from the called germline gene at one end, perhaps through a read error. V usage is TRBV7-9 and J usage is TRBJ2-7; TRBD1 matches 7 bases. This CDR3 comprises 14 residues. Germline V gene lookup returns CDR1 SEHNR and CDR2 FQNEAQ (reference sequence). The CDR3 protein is CSSSLQGSTYEQYF. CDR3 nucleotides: TGTTCCAGCAGCTTACAGGGGTCGACCTACGAGCAGTACTTC.

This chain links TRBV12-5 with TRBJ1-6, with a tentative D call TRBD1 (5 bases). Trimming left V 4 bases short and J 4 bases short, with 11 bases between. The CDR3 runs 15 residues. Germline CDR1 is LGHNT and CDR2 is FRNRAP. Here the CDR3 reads CASGYRGGYNSPLHF. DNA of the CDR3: TGTGCTAGTGGTTACCGGGGGGGTTATAATTCACCCCTCCACTTT.

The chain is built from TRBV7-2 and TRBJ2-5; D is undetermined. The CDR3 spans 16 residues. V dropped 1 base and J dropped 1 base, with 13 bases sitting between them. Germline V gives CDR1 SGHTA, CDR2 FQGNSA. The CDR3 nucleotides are TGTGCCAGCAGCTTAGGGTCCTATGGTACCCAAGAGACCCAGTACTTC. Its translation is CASSLGSYGTQETQYF. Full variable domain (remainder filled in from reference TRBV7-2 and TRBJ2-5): GAGVSQSPSNKVTEKGKDVELRCDPISGHTALYWYRQSLGQGLEFLIYFQGNSAPDKSGLPSDRFSAERTGGSVSTLTIQRTQQEDSAVYLCASSLGSYGTQETQYFGPGTRLLVL.